Reported below is one T cell receptor (beta chain). What antigen it recognizes has not been identified. Base-call qualities are not available, and no considerably larger clone is one nucleotide away. The cysteine opens and the phenylalanine closes a CDR3 of 13 amino acids. Just the 39-base CDR3 DNA is kept, in frame starting at base 1. At the junction V is shortened by 6 bases and J by 0 bases, with 8 bases in between. Via the germline V gene, CDR1 is SNHLY and CDR2 FYNNEI. These data come from a study of neoadjuvant anti-PD-1 for oral cavity cancer listed by TCRdb under 2021. Regarding the research as a whole: Three to four biweekly doses of nivolumab at 3 mg/kg were mostly administered to patients before curative-intent surgical resection. A roughly 34% response rate was observed in the parent correlative cohort, in which around 13 patients were included. Responders were defined as patients with complete response, partial response or stable disease by RECIST 1.1; non-responders were defined as patients with progression. Patients who did not progress were given a fourth nivolumab dose at about day 43 and had definitive surgical resection on days 50-56.

The time point label corresponds to: after neoadjuvant nivolumab, at surgical resection. Patients had been newly diagnosed with stage II-IVA oral cavity squamous cell carcinoma, and no prior systemic or radiation treatment had been given to the patients. The cohort was made up of patients with locally advanced, HPV-negative oral cavity squamous cell carcinoma. No culture maintenance or expansion was done, as the peripheral blood mononuclear cells went straight to analysis. The samples were obtained from a longitudinal correlative study of a single-arm phase II trial testing neoadjuvant nivolumab in oral cavity squamous cell carcinoma. Subject-matched pre- and post-treatment PBMCs and tumors from three responders and three non-responders were subjected to genomic DNA-based TCRbeta sequencing. Peripheral blood mononuclear cells were collected once before nivolumab treatment and again after treatment, at the time of surgery. Genomic DNA was isolated from PBMCs using the Maxwell RSC DNA from Cells kit.

PBMC libraries used mostly 480 ng of input genomic DNA for deep sequencing, with six replicates per sample. The immunoSEQ hsTCRbeta kit was used to prepare TCRbeta libraries according to the manufacturer's instructions. An Illumina NovaSeq 6000 S4 flow cell was used to sequence the final libraries, which had first been combined to 3 nM. The original pipeline was this. Raw data preprocessing and quality control were performed with the immunoSEQ Analyzer. The analysis was restricted to productive rearrangements, with each unique CDR3 amino acid sequence defining a clonotype. Repertoire clonality was estimated as the Gini-Simpson index, computed with the R package tcR. Student's t test was used to compare Gini indices, while Pearson correlation assessed associations with tumor size change. Held by TCRdb, this immuneACCESS table contains in-frame sequences only and omits some clones. Under half of the omission traces to an unresolved V gene where checked; the cause of the rest is unknown. D and trimming come from the DNA, and the V and J calls and clone size come from that table. Recorded for this sample are about 42,000 clones; approximately 80% of them occurred a single time. The ten top clones hold about 5% of the sample.

General findings and caveats noted by the study authors: Within PBMCs, T cell clonality (Gini index) was significantly higher in non-responders than responders after neoadjuvant nivolumab. Only a few patients per response group were included in the TCR analyses, and the authors called for validation in larger cohorts. Higher pretreatment blood TCRbeta clonality and lower post-treatment tumor TCRbeta clonality were correlated with higher pretreatment blood Treg/Th17 ratios.

Sample: PBMCs, taken after nivolumab (anti-PD-1) treatment. The source is a person aged 40 to 85 with oral cavity squamous cell carcinoma. The V gene is TRBV2 and the J gene is TRBJ1-1; no D gene can be assigned with confidence. The nucleotide sequence reads TGTGCCAGCAGAATATTAGTGAACACTGAAGCTTTCTTT. It is translated as CASRILVNTEAFF.